These 28 T cell receptor beta chains were all obtained from the same sample, sequenced in a study of STAT5B mutations in CD4+ large granular lymphocyte leukemia. Here immunoSEQ multiplex PCR was the method, and the copy in TCRdb shows in-frame clones only, minus some. The data hold about 26,000 clones, with roughly 79% observed a single time. The sequencing sample was made of CD4+ T cells from blood buffy coats. The receptors here all came from a human donor in good health.

This clone showed up just once. The chain uses TRBV11-3 and TRBJ2-2; TRBD2 aligns across 13 bases. V trimming: 5 bases; J trimming: 6 bases; junction bases outside the gene matches: 3. In germline, CDR1 is SGHNT, CDR2 YENEEA. CDR3 length equals 15 residues. The CDR3 nucleotides read TGTGCCAGCAGCCCGACTAGCGGGGGGCCCGGGGAGCTGTTTTTT. Translated: CASSPTSGGPGELFF. The entire variable domain, with the rest obtained from reference TRBV11-3 and TRBJ2-2, is as follows: EAGVVQSPRYKIIEKKQPVAFWCNPISGHNTLYWYLQNLGQGPELLIRYENEEAVDDSQLPKDRFSAERLKGVDSTLKIQPAELGDSAVYLCASSPTSGGPGELFFGEGSRLTVL.

The V call is TRBV14, the J call TRBJ2-1, with D tentatively TRBD1 or TRBD2 (5 bases each). CDR1 is SGHDN and CDR2 is FVKESK in the germline V gene. This CDR3 spans 16 amino acids. V lost 2 bases, J lost 7 bases, and 18 bases lay in between. CDR3 sequence (DNA): TGTGCCAGCAGCCAACCGCAGCGGACAAGGATAAATGAGCAGTTCTTC. The encoded protein is CASSQPQRTRINEQFF.

CDR3 protein: CASSYSWAGIDEKLFF. For the CDR3, the DNA is TGTGCCAGCAGTTACTCGTGGGCGGGGATTGATGAAAAACTGTTTTTT. The chain uses TRBV6-5 and TRBJ1-4; D not resolved. The V end was cut by 0 bases, the J end by 6 bases, with 14 bases between. This CDR3 has 16 residues. Germline CDR1 reads MNHEY; CDR2 reads SVGAGI.

The chain carries TRBV29-1 and TRBJ1-5; D not resolved. V was trimmed by 0 bases and J by 6 bases, leaving 9 bases between them. The length of the CDR3 is 13 residues. Per germline, CDR1 SQVTM and CDR2 ANQGSEA. CDR3 sequence (DNA): TGCAGCGTTGAAGATCTAGGGTCTCAGCCCCAGCATTTT. Translation: CSVEDLGSQPQHF.

The V and J genes are TRBV5-1 and TRBJ2-5; 15 nucleotides line up with TRBD2. CDR1 and CDR2 from the germline V gene are SGHRS and YFSETQ. The CDR3 spans 17 residues. The V segment lost 0 bases and the J segment 2 bases; nucleotides outside the gene matches: 2. In nucleotides, the CDR3 is TGCGCCAGCAGCTTGGCCGGGACTAGCGGGGGGCAAGAGACCCAGTACTTC. It encodes CASSLAGTSGGQETQYF.

The chain has TRBV27 and TRBJ2-7, with 9 bases that match TRBD2. There are 16 residues in the CDR3. J was trimmed by 2 bases and V by 6 bases; bases with no gene match: 11. The germline V gene has CDR1 MNHEY and CDR2 SMNVEV (reference sequence). CDR3 sequence reads: CASRGFSGSDTYEQYF. CDR3 in DNA: TGTGCCAGCAGAGGATTTAGCGGGAGTGACACCTACGAGCAGTACTTC.

The chain uses TRBV11-3 and TRBJ2-2, with no clear D. Germline CDR1 is SGHNT and CDR2 is YENEEA. The CDR3 runs to 14 residues. V was shortened by 3 bases and J by 1 base, with 6 bases between the two germline ends. In DNA, the CDR3 is TGTGCCAGCAGCTTTGGAGAGAACACCGGGGAGCTGTTTTTT. Its protein is CASSFGENTGELFF.

The chain recombines TRBV11-3 with TRBJ1-3, with D tentatively TRBD1 (6 bases). CDR3 length: 14 residues. From germline, CDR1 is SGHNT and CDR2 YENEEA. The ends were cut back, 5 bases at V and 4 bases at J, with 12 bases in the middle. Here the CDR3 DNA reads TGTGCCAGCAGCGCTTCAGGGGCAGGAAACACCATATATTTT. The encoded protein is CASSASGAGNTIYF.

The chain couples TRBV2 to TRBJ2-5, with TRBD2 matching over 7 bases. Trimming cost V 8 bases and J 4 bases; bases outside gene matches: 13. Per germline, CDR1 SNHLY and CDR2 FYNNEI. The CDR3 length is 15 residues. CDR3 nucleotides: TGTGCCAGCGTACTCCACGCCCCGGGGGGAGAGACCCAGTACTTC. This encodes CASVLHAPGGETQYF.

The chain is built from TRBV29-1 and TRBJ1-1, with unresolved D. The CDR3 is made up of 11 amino acids. V was clipped by 4 bases and J by 7 bases, with 10 bases between them. Germline V gene sequence: CDR1 SQVTM, CDR2 ANQGSEA. This CDR3 is CSVAPQVEAFF. The CDR3 coding sequence is TGCAGCGTTGCCCCGCAGGTTGAAGCTTTCTTT.

The V call is TRBV21-1, the J call TRBJ2-3. TRBV21-1 is described as a pseudogene. The CDR3 is made up of 19 amino acids. In DNA form, the CDR3 reads TGTGCCAGCACCTACCCGCGCCGGACCAAGATATTTAGCACAGATACGCAGTATTTT. It is translated as CASTYPRRTKIFSTDTQYF.

The V call is TRBV6-5, the J call TRBJ2-5; D ambiguous. The length of the CDR3 is 10 residues. V was trimmed by 10 bases and J by 3 bases, leaving 6 bases between them. The V gene's germline CDR1 is MNHEY and CDR2 SVGAGI. The CDR3 here is CATIKETQYF. CDR3 nucleotides: TGTGCCACCATAAAAGAGACCCAGTACTTC.

The rearrangement joins TRBV10-2 to TRBJ1-4; 9 nucleotides agree with TRBD1. CDR1 is WSHSY, CDR2 SAAADI, per germline. With 4 bases clipped from V and 8 bases from J, the junction kept 5 bases outside the gene matches. This CDR3 region has 14 residues. The CDR3 bases are TGCGCCAGCAGTGCCGGGACAGGGAACGAAAAACTGTTTTTT. Amino acid sequence: CASSAGTGNEKLFF.

The chain joins TRBV15 to TRBJ1-4, with a tentative D call TRBD1 (6 bases). This CDR3 is 14 amino acids long. V was shortened by 5 bases and J by 3 bases, with 10 bases between the two germline ends. Germline lookup yields CDR1 LNHNV and CDR2 YYDKDF (reference sequence). The DNA for the CDR3 is TGTGCCACCAGCCCCCGACAGGCTAATGAAAAACTGTTTTTT. It yields the protein CATSPRQANEKLFF.

The V call is TRBV5-1, the J call TRBJ1-2; TRBD1 matches 9 bases. Germline trimming cut 6 bases from V and 6 bases from J; bases unmatched to any gene: 12. This CDR3 has 15 residues. Germline values: CDR1 SGHRS, CDR2 YFSETQ. The CDR3 protein is CASKEGTGKFDGYTF. Written as DNA, the CDR3 is TGCGCCAGCAAAGAGGGGACAGGGAAGTTCGATGGCTACACCTTC.

The rearrangement uses TRBV28 and TRBJ2-5, with D tentatively TRBD1 or TRBD2 (5 bases each). Germline CDR1 reads MDHEN; CDR2 reads SYDVKM. V gave up 0 bases and J gave up 1 base, with 12 bases separating them. There are 16 residues in the CDR3. The CDR3, as DNA: TGTGCCAGCAGTTTATGGGGGGTGCTGGCCCAAGAGACCCAGTACTTC. It is translated as CASSLWGVLAQETQYF.

The chain recombines TRBV10-1 with TRBJ1-1, with 12 bases identical to TRBD1. The CDR3 sequence is 14 residues long. V dropped 6 bases and J dropped 8; count of bases not matched to a gene: 7. CDR1 is WNHNN and CDR2 is SYGVQD in the germline V gene (reference sequence). The CDR3 DNA reads as TGCGCCAGCAGCCCCGGGACAGGGGGCCAAGAAGCTTTCTTT. Translated: CASSPGTGGQEAFF.

V usage is TRBV6-1 and J usage is TRBJ1-5, with D possibly TRBD1 on 5 matching bases. CDR1 is MNHNS, CDR2 SASEGT, per germline. Trimming left V 8 bases short and J 2 bases short, with 13 bases between. The CDR3 is 14 amino acids. The CDR3 DNA is TGTGCCAGCGGGTCTCAACAGGGCAATCAGCCCCAGCATTTT. Its translation: CASGSQQGNQPQHF.

V gene TRBV6-1 combines with J gene TRBJ1-3, with 7 bases identical to TRBD1. The CDR3 contains 16 residues. Trimming at V came to 3 bases and at J to 0 bases, leaving 5 bases not matched to a gene. Germline V lookup: CDR1 MNHNS, CDR2 SASEGT. The CDR3 protein is CASSEYGTASGNTIYF. DNA of the CDR3: TGTGCCAGCAGTGAGTATGGGACAGCCTCTGGAAACACCATATATTTT.

The V and J genes are TRBV10-3 and TRBJ2-1, with TRBD1 matching 10 bases. The CDR3 length is 14 residues. Germline loops: CDR1 ENHRY, CDR2 SYGVKD. Losses at the gene ends were 8 bases for V and 9 bases for J; bases not matched to a gene: 10. CDR3: CAIGTGTGASEQFF. The CDR3 DNA sequence: TGTGCCATCGGAACCGGGACAGGGGCAAGTGAGCAGTTCTTC.

The rearrangement uses TRBV18 and TRBJ2-5; D remains ambiguous. With 3 bases removed from V and 5 bases from J, the gap between germline ends came to 16 bases. Germline values: CDR1 KGHSH, CDR2 LQKENI. The CDR3 covers 15 residues. The DNA for the CDR3 is TGTGCCAGCTCACCCCCTCCGTTAAGGGTGGAGACCCAGTACTTC. Protein: CASSPPPLRVETQYF.

This sequence joins TRBV7-9 and TRBJ1-2; 7 bases line up with TRBD1. Germline V lookup: CDR1 SEHNR, CDR2 FQNEAQ (reference sequence). This CDR3 is 14 amino acids long. J was trimmed by 6 bases and V by 3 bases; bases with no gene match: 7. CDR3 amino acids: CASSFGADRDGYTF. The CDR3 DNA sequence: TGTGCCAGCAGCTTCGGAGCCGACAGGGATGGCTACACCTTC.

V gene TRBV30 combines with J gene TRBJ2-3; 9 bases agree with TRBD1. Germline CDR1 reads GTSNPN; CDR2 reads SVGIG (reference sequence). The CDR3 runs to 15 residues. Germline trimming cut 0 bases from V and 2 bases from J; bases unmatched to any gene: 3. CDR3 sequence reads: CAWSVRDRATDTQYF. CDR3 DNA: TGTGCCTGGAGTGTGCGGGACAGGGCCACAGATACGCAGTATTTT. The full variable domain, its missing parts supplied by reference TRBV30 and TRBJ2-3, is SQTIHQWPATLVQPVGSPLSLECTVEGTSNPNLYWYRQAAGRGLQLLFYSVGIGQISSEVPQNLSASRPQDRQFILSSKKLLLSDSGFYLCAWSVRDRATDTQYFGPGTRLTVL.

The chain joins TRBV5-5 to TRBJ1-3; TRBD1 is a possible D gene (6 bases). This CDR3 region has 16 residues. Germline CDR1 SGHKS, CDR2 YYEKEE (reference sequence). Trimming removed 5 bases at V and 0 bases at J, with 15 bases between. This CDR3 reads CASSRGGQISGNTIYF. CDR3 sequence (DNA): TGTGCCAGCAGTCGAGGAGGACAGATCTCTGGAAACACCATATATTTT. Using reference TRBV5-5 and TRBJ1-3 for the parts outside the CDR3, the full variable domain is DAGVTQSPTHLIKTRGQQVTLRCSPISGHKSVSWYQQVLGQGPQFIFQYYEKEERGRGNFPDRFSARQFPNYSSELNVNALLLGDSALYLCASSRGGQISGNTIYFGEGSWLTVV.

This clone was seen a few times. The rearrangement links TRBV5-3 to TRBJ1-2, with no clear D. TRBV5-3 is assigned to the ORF class and has an uncertain function. V gave up 6 bases and J gave up 8 bases, with 20 bases separating them. This CDR3 spans 14 amino acids. DNA for the CDR3: TGTGCCAGAACACGCCTTACAGTTTTGGTAGGCTACACCTTC. As protein: CARTRLTVLVGYTF.

The CDR3 coding sequence is TGTGCCAGCAGCTTAGCTCAGGCCCCTTACGAGCAGTACTTC. Its translation is CASSLAQAPYEQYF. This sequence joins TRBV11-2 and TRBJ2-7; D remains unclear. The CDR3 spans 14 residues. In germline, CDR1 is SGHAT, CDR2 FQNNGV. V lost 1 base and J 4 bases, leaving 11 bases between the germline ends.

This clone was counted between two and nine times. The gene calls are TRBV7-9 and TRBJ1-1; no reliable D call. With 5 bases removed from V and 11 bases from J, the gap between germline ends came to 15 bases. CDR3 length: 12 amino acids. Germline assignment: CDR1 SEHNR and CDR2 FQNEAQ (reference sequence). DNA for the CDR3: TGTGCCAGCAGCCCTGACAACCTCGGGGCTTTCTTT. Protein: CASSPDNLGAFF. Full variable domain (missing parts from reference TRBV7-9 and TRBJ1-1): DTGVSQNPRHKITKRGQNVTFRCDPISEHNRLYWYRQTLGQGPEFLTYFQNEAQLEKSRLLSDRFSAERPKGSFSTLEIQRTEQGDSAMYLCASSPDNLGAFFGQGTRLTVV.

The chain combines TRBV7-9 with TRBJ1-1, with D perhaps matching TRBD1 (5 bases). Germline values: CDR1 SEHNR, CDR2 FQNEAQ (reference sequence). This CDR3 comprises 13 residues. V lost 5 bases and J lost 4, with 11 bases in between. The CDR3 loop is CASSVTGLTEAFF. In DNA form, the CDR3 reads TGTGCCAGCAGCGTAACGGGGCTCACTGAAGCTTTCTTT.